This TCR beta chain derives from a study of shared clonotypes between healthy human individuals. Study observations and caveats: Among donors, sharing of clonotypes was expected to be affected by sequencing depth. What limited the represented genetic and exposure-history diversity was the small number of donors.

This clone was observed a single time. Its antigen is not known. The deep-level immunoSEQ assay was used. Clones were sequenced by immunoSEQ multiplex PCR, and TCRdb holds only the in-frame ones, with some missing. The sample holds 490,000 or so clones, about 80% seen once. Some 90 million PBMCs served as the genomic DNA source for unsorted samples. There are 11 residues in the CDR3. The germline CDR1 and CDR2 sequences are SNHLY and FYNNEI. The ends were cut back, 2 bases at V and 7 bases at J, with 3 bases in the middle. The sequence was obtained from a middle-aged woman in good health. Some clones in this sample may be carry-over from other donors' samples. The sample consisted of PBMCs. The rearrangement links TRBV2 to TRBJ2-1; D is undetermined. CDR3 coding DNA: TGTGCCAGCAGTGAACTGAATGAGCAGTTCTTC. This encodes CASSELNEQFF.